Listed below are T cell receptor beta chains from one sample, sequenced in a study of human versus mouse CDR3 diversity and MHC coevolution. Data came from immunoSEQ multiplex PCR; TCRdb stores just in-frame clones and leaves some out. This sample has 86,000 or so clones; roughly 95% occur once, and the top ten carry around 1.3%. The sequenced material came from naive CD4+ T cells from blood. The origin of the receptors is a person between 25 and 70 years old in good health. Each CDR3 is given with its conserved first and last residue. A D gene is named only where the DNA matches it firmly. Clone size is shown for a subset of rows, as once, few, many or a class of expanded clone.

cdr3_aa cdr3_nt j_call clone_size v_call d_call
CASSHGQGGPNTEAFF TGTGCCAGCAGTCATGGACAGGGAGGACCTAACACTGAAGCTTTCTTT TRBJ1-1 once TRBV5-6 TRBD1
CAISELAGRGSYNEQFF TGTGCCATCAGTGAGTTAGCGGGACGGGGCTCCTACAATGAGCAGTTCTTC TRBJ2-1 . TRBV10-3 TRBD2
CASSVAGTGIGTEAFF TGTGCCAGCAGCGTAGCCGGGACAGGGATAGGCACTGAAGCTTTCTTT TRBJ1-1 . TRBV7-9 TRBD1
CASSQEGGASGRAKETQYF TGCGCCAGCAGCCAAGAGGGGGGAGCTAGCGGGAGGGCAAAAGAGACCCAGTACTTC TRBJ2-5 . TRBV4-3 TRBD2
CASREWGEATDTQYF TGTGCCAGCAGAGAATGGGGGGAGGCCACAGATACGCAGTATTTT TRBJ2-3 . TRBV6-6 .
CASSPGRENYGYTF TGTGCCAGCAGCCCCGGACGGGAGAACTATGGCTACACCTTC TRBJ1-2 . TRBV7-2 .
CASSPGTSGRNEQYF TGTGCCAGCTCACCAGGGACCAGCGGGAGGAACGAGCAGTACTTC TRBJ2-7 . TRBV18 TRBD2
CASSWDRGRGGELFF TGTGCCAGCAGCTGGGACAGGGGGCGAGGCGGGGAGCTGTTTTTT TRBJ2-2 . TRBV7-3 TRBD1
CASSARDRGSYNEQFF TGTGCCAGCAGCGCGAGGGACAGGGGGTCCTACAATGAGCAGTTCTTC TRBJ2-1 . TRBV7-2 TRBD1
CATSRGKGANYEQYF TGTGCCACCAGCAGAGGCAAAGGGGCCAACTACGAGCAGTACTTC TRBJ2-7 . TRBV15 .
CASSFQGVIITEAFF TGTGCCAGCAGTTTCCAGGGGGTAATTATCACTGAAGCTTTCTTT TRBJ1-1 . TRBV6-5 TRBD1
CASSLGMRTNTEAFF TGTGCCAGCAGCTTGGGGATGCGGACTAACACTGAAGCTTTCTTT TRBJ1-1 . TRBV5-8 .
CASRQGPTYNEQFF TGCGCCAGCAGACAGGGACCGACCTACAATGAGCAGTTCTTC TRBJ2-1 . TRBV5-1 .
CASSFGTRYEQYF TGTGCCAGCAGCTTTGGGACAAGATACGAGCAGTACTTC TRBJ2-7 . TRBV7-9 .
CASSTGAGEQFF TGTGCCAGCAGTACAGGGGCAGGGGAGCAGTTCTTC TRBJ2-1 . TRBV7-9 TRBD1
CASSSTGYDTQYF TGTGCCAGCAGTTCTACAGGGTACGATACGCAGTATTTT TRBJ2-3 . TRBV28 .
CASSSRGLRGTEAFF TGTGCCAGCAGTTCCAGGGGGCTACGGGGCACTGAAGCTTTCTTT TRBJ1-1 . TRBV27 TRBD1
CASSKRGNRVGDQPQHF TGTGCCAGTAGTAAACGTGGGAACAGGGTTGGGGATCAGCCCCAGCATTTT TRBJ1-5 . TRBV19 .
CASSPQGGVGTEAFF TGTGCCAGCTCACCGCAGGGGGGAGTTGGAACTGAAGCTTTCTTT TRBJ1-1 . TRBV18 TRBD1
CAWSGLAGGRVLGEQFF TGTGCCTGGAGTGGGCTAGCGGGAGGGCGGGTCCTCGGTGAGCAGTTCTTC TRBJ2-1 . TRBV30 TRBD2
CASTGRPDSGTEAFF TGTGCCAGCACCGGACGACCTGATAGCGGCACTGAAGCTTTCTTT TRBJ1-1 . TRBV5-4 .
CASSVGYPGAEAFF TGTGCCAGCAGTGTGGGGTACCCGGGGGCTGAAGCTTTCTTT TRBJ1-1 . TRBV28 .
CASSFRQGFNEKLFF TGTGCCAGCAGCTTCAGACAGGGCTTTAATGAAAAACTGTTTTTT TRBJ1-4 . TRBV5-6 TRBD1
CASSVGSTRLGEQFF TGTGCCAGCAGCGTTGGCTCGACTAGATTAGGTGAGCAGTTCTTC TRBJ2-1 . TRBV9 .
CASSPLTSGGTNEQFF TGCGCCAGCAGCCCCTTGACTAGCGGGGGGACGAATGAGCAGTTCTTC TRBJ2-1 . TRBV5-1 TRBD2
CASSMGQGADFGLYGYTF TGCGCCAGCAGCATGGGACAGGGGGCCGATTTCGGTCTCTATGGCTACACCTTC TRBJ1-2 . TRBV5-1 TRBD1
CASSLAGGSTDMQYF TGTGCCAGCAGCTTGGCCGGGGGTAGCACAGATATGCAGTATTTT TRBJ2-3 . TRBV5-4 .
CASNLSPGQYNEQFF TGTGCCAGCAATCTTTCCCCGGGACAGTACAATGAGCAGTTCTTC TRBJ2-1 once TRBV28 TRBD1
CASSPGLAPSSYEQYF TGTGCCAGCAGCCCGGGACTAGCGCCGAGCTCCTACGAGCAGTACTTC TRBJ2-7 once TRBV7-2 TRBD2
CASISRGTSYEQYF TGTGCCAGCATTTCCAGGGGTACCTCCTACGAGCAGTACTTC TRBJ2-7 . TRBV2 .
CASSLDRGVSGNTIYF TGTGCCAGCAGCTTAGACAGGGGGGTCTCTGGAAACACCATATATTTT TRBJ1-3 . TRBV11-2 TRBD1
CASRGGQYTGELFF TGTGCCAGCAGGGGGGGACAGTACACCGGGGAGCTGTTTTTT TRBJ2-2 . TRBV28 .
CASSGGLAATDTQYF TGTGCCAGCAGCGGGGGACTAGCGGCCACAGATACGCAGTATTTT TRBJ2-3 . TRBV5-6 TRBD2
CAWDRDRTSYEQYF TGTGCCTGGGACCGGGACAGGACCTCCTACGAGCAGTACTTC TRBJ2-7 . TRBV30 TRBD1
CASSSGQNYGYTF TGTGCCAGCAGCTCGGGACAAAACTATGGCTACACCTTC TRBJ1-2 . TRBV7-2 .
CAWSPTGSSNQPQHF TGTGCCTGGAGTCCAACAGGGAGTAGCAATCAGCCCCAGCATTTT TRBJ1-5 . TRBV30 .
CASSESTVANTGELFF TGTGCCAGCAGTGAATCCACAGTCGCGAACACCGGGGAGCTGTTTTTT TRBJ2-2 . TRBV25-1 .
CASDSFSNQPQHF TGTGCCTCCGACAGCTTTAGCAATCAGCCCCAGCATTTT TRBJ1-5 . TRBV19 .
CAWTKGLGDQETQYF TGTGCCTGGACCAAGGGCCTCGGGGATCAAGAGACCCAGTACTTC TRBJ2-5 . TRBV30 .
CASSLVDRESEAFF TGTGCCAGCAGCTTGGTGGACAGGGAGTCTGAAGCTTTCTTT TRBJ1-1 . TRBV5-4 TRBD1
CASNLPGQASYEQYF TGTGCCAGCAACTTGCCGGGACAGGCCTCCTACGAGCAGTACTTC TRBJ2-7 . TRBV7-2 TRBD1
CASSLVGLHTEAFF TGTGCCAGCAGTCTCGTGGGGCTGCACACTGAAGCTTTCTTT TRBJ1-1 . TRBV5-4 .
CAITDTALTDTQYF TGTGCCATCACCGACACAGCCCTCACAGATACGCAGTATTTT TRBJ2-3 . TRBV10-3 .